This T cell receptor beta chain was observed in a study of cytomegalovirus exposure and HLA in healthy donors. In the PCR, 60 Vbeta and 13 Jbeta primers were used. Method: immunoSEQ multiplex PCR; TCRdb's copy keeps in-frame clones and lacks some. The sample comprises some 150,000 clones, 65% to 80% of which are singletons, and roughly 1.7% rests with the top ten. This CDR3 comprises 13 residues. Germline values: CDR1 MDHEN, CDR2 SYDVKM. The trim removed 11 bases at V and 0 bases at J, leaving 5 bases unmatched. Sequencing used PBMCs. The V call is TRBV28, the J call TRBJ2-3; TRBD1 agrees at 7 bases. This clonotype was sampled from a woman in her twenties or thirties in good health and CMV-seronegative. The CDR3: CAGRDRSTDTQYF. The CDR3 DNA is TGTGCCGGACGGGACAGAAGCACAGATACGCAGTATTTT. The full variable domain, with the rest looked up from reference TRBV28 and TRBJ2-3, is DVKVTQSSRYLVKRTGEKVFLECVQDMDHENMFWYRQDPGLGLRLIYFSYDVKMKEKGDIPEGYSVSREKKERFSLILESASTNQTSMYLCAGRDRSTDTQYFGPGTRLTVL.